This T cell receptor beta chain is drawn from a study of blood T cell repertoires in COVID-19. Germline-derived CDR1 and CDR2 are KGHDR and SFDVKD. This CDR3 contains 14 residues. Trimming took 8 bases from V and 4 from J, leaving 16 bases between them. In the original analysis: How many nucleated cells were present was estimated from reference gene primer amplification. Sequenced by immunoSEQ multiplex PCR; TCRdb stores in-frame clones only, minus some. V, J and clone size were drawn from that table, and D and trimming were deduced from the DNA. Of nearly 45,000 clones listed, more than 75% are singletons.

This sequence joins TRBV24-1 and TRBJ1-2, with D possibly TRBD1 on 6 matching bases. The source is a man between 65 and 80 years old with acute or convalescent COVID-19. Sequencing input: peripheral blood. CDR3: CATTPLDRAYGYTF. CDR3 coding DNA: TGTGCCACCACCCCACTGGACAGAGCCTATGGCTACACCTTC.